The 28 T cell receptor beta chains in this list originate from one sample, sequenced in a study of cytomegalovirus exposure and HLA in healthy donors. Sequencing was performed with immunoSEQ multiplex PCR; in TCRdb, only in-frame clones are kept and a portion is missing. Of some 110,000 clones in the sample, 70% to 90% were seen once. Sequenced material: PBMCs. Receptors were obtained from a woman younger than 35 in good health and CMV-seropositive.

As to this clone: One end of the junction fails to match germline, which may point to a read error. V is TRBV2 and J is TRBJ2-7, with D perhaps TRBD2 (5 bases). The CDR3 consists of 11 residues. Germline V gene sequence: CDR1 SNHLY, CDR2 FYNNEI. CDR3 sequence (DNA): TGTGCCAGTTCTAGCACTCTCTCCCCTGACTTC. Translated: CASSSTLSPDF.

The chain is built from TRBV7-6 and TRBJ2-7, with a tentative D call TRBD1 (6 bases). Trimming removed 5 bases from V and 2 bases from J, with 16 bases in between. The CDR3 is made up of 15 amino acids. Germline-derived CDR1 and CDR2 are SGHVS and FNYEAQ. The CDR3 DNA reads as TGTGCCAGCAGCCCGCCCGGACAGACACCCTACGAGCAGTACTTC. This sequence encodes CASSPPGQTPYEQYF.

The rearrangement joins TRBV5-1 to TRBJ2-3; D unresolved. This CDR3 is 14 amino acids long. Germline V gives CDR1 SGHRS, CDR2 YFSETQ. Trimming pared 7 bases from V and 0 bases from J, leaving 12 bases between. This chain's CDR3 is CASSPPVSTDTQYF. The CDR3 nucleotides read TGCGCCAGCTCCCCACCGGTTAGCACAGATACGCAGTATTTT.

The chain couples TRBV27 to TRBJ1-5, with D perhaps TRBD1 (5 bases). This CDR3 is built from 14 residues. With 0 bases removed from V and 6 bases from J, the gap between germline ends came to 9 bases. Per the germline V gene, CDR1 is MNHEY and CDR2 is SMNVEV (reference sequence). The CDR3 spells CASSLSGGTQPQHF. CDR3 bases: TGTGCCAGCAGTTTATCCGGGGGTACTCAGCCCCAGCATTTT.

The chain is built from TRBV19 and TRBJ1-4; D perhaps matches TRBD1 (5 bases). V lost 5 bases and J 5 bases, leaving 18 bases between the germline ends. Per the germline V gene, CDR1 is LNHDA and CDR2 is SQIVND (reference sequence). The CDR3 is 16 amino acids. In nucleotides, the CDR3 is TGTGCCAGTAGTCTCACCTCCCAGGGATGGAATGAAAAACTGTTTTTT. Encoded protein: CASSLTSQGWNEKLFF.

With regard to this clone: An end of the junction differs from the germline gene, which may be a read error. The CDR3 DNA sequence: TGTGCCAGCAGTTCGCGAAGGGGCGGCGGGACTAGCGGCTTC. As protein: CASSSRRGGGTSGF. The chain links TRBV28 to TRBJ2-7; 11 bases match TRBD2. The CDR3 is 14 amino acids. Germline V lookup: CDR1 MDHEN, CDR2 SYDVKM.

The chain combines TRBV2 with TRBJ1-2; 11 bases are shared with TRBD1. CDR1 is SNHLY and CDR2 is FYNNEI in the germline V gene. The length of the CDR3 is 15 residues. With 2 bases clipped from V and 4 bases from J, the junction kept 3 bases outside the gene matches. The CDR3 here is CASSELGTGGYGYTF. The CDR3 DNA sequence: TGTGCCAGCAGTGAACTAGGGACAGGGGGCTATGGCTACACCTTC.

The genes are TRBV5-6 and TRBJ1-4; D is uncertain. CDR3 length equals 12 residues. CDR1 is SGHDT and CDR2 is YYEEEE in the germline V gene. V lost 1 base to trimming and J lost 10 bases, with 8 bases between them. CDR3 region: CASSLWAGKLFF. The CDR3 nucleotides read TGTGCCAGCAGCTTGTGGGCGGGAAAACTGTTTTTT.

The gene calls are TRBV5-5 and TRBJ2-7; the D gene is possibly TRBD2 (6 bases). This CDR3 is built from 14 residues. Trimming took off 2 bases at V and 0 bases at J, with 9 bases between the two ends. Per germline, CDR1 SGHKS and CDR2 YYEKEE (reference sequence). The DNA for the CDR3 is TGTGCCAGCAGCTTTACCGGGAGCTCCTACGAGCAGTACTTC. Its protein product is CASSFTGSSYEQYF.

This rearrangement joins TRBV7-9 to TRBJ1-2; D is possibly TRBD1 (6 bases). The CDR3 extends over 17 amino acids. The ends were cut back, 1 base at V and 4 bases at J, with 19 bases in the middle. Germline assignment: CDR1 SEHNR and CDR2 FQNEAQ (reference sequence). The CDR3 region is CASSLGSGRGVTYGYTF. The DNA of the CDR3 is TGTGCCAGCAGCTTAGGCTCCGGCAGGGGCGTCACCTATGGCTACACCTTC.

The gene calls are TRBV28 and TRBJ2-1; a possible D gene is TRBD2 (6 bases). CDR3 length equals 15 residues. Trimming shortened V by 3 bases and J by 4 bases, and 13 bases separated the two germline ends. Germline CDR1 is MDHEN and CDR2 is SYDVKM. CDR3 amino acids: CASSLTGAPYNEQFF. DNA of the CDR3: TGTGCCAGCAGTTTGACGGGAGCCCCTTACAATGAGCAGTTCTTC.

This clone was picked up one time. The V call is TRBV7-8, the J call TRBJ1-1, with TRBD1 matching over 9 bases. The CDR3 runs 15 residues. Germline CDR1 reads SGHVS; CDR2 reads FQNEAQ. J gave up 2 bases and V 2 bases, and 3 bases lay outside the gene matches. This CDR3 reads CASSLLTGGNTEAFF. Here the CDR3 DNA reads TGTGCCAGCAGCTTACTGACAGGGGGTAACACTGAAGCTTTCTTT.

The chain couples TRBV5-8 to TRBJ2-5, with D hard to call. Germline lookup yields CDR1 SGHTS and CDR2 YDEGEE. The CDR3 consists of 12 residues. Trimming cost V 0 bases and J 4 bases, with 4 bases left between them. The chain's CDR3 is CASSLAGETQYF. In DNA form, the CDR3 reads TGTGCCAGCAGCTTGGCGGGAGAGACCCAGTACTTC.

The chain links TRBV2 to TRBJ1-4; 7 positions match TRBD1. Germline values: CDR1 SNHLY, CDR2 FYNNEI. The CDR3 runs 15 residues. V shed 3 bases and J 4 bases; nucleotides not matched to a gene: 5. The CDR3 bases are TGTGCCAGCAGTGACCGGGGACAGTTTAATGAAAAACTGTTTTTT. Its protein product is CASSDRGQFNEKLFF. The full variable domain, rest sourced from reference TRBV2 and TRBJ1-4, is EPEVTQTPSHQVTQMGQEVILRCVPISNHLYFYWYRQILGQKVEFLVSFYNNEISEKSEIFDDQFSVERPDGSNFTLKIRSTKLEDSAMYFCASSDRGQFNEKLFFGSGTQLSVL.

The gene calls are TRBV19 and TRBJ2-1; tentatively, D is TRBD1 (6 bases). Trimming cost V 8 bases and J 9 bases, with 23 bases left between them. Germline V gene data show CDR1 as LNHDA and CDR2 as SQIVND (reference sequence). The CDR3 has 15 amino acids. CDR3 protein: CASGSGQPGVGEQFF. Here the CDR3 DNA reads TGTGCCAGTGGCTCCGGACAGCCCGGTGTAGGTGAGCAGTTCTTC. Based on the CDR3 plus reference TRBV19 and TRBJ2-1, the full variable domain is DGGITQSPKYLFRKEGQNVTLSCEQNLNHDAMYWYRQDPGQGLRLIYYSQIVNDFQKGDIAEGYSVSREKKESFPLTVTSAQKNPTAFYLCASGSGQPGVGEQFFGPGTRLTVL.

This chain joins TRBV9 and TRBJ2-3; 7 nucleotides align to TRBD2. Per germline, CDR1 SGDLS and CDR2 YYNGEE. The CDR3 sequence is 14 residues long. Trimming took 3 bases from V and 5 from J; bases not matched to a gene: 6. As DNA, the CDR3 is TGTGCCAGCAGCGCGCCGGGGGGAAGAGATACGCAGTATTTT. Amino acid sequence: CASSAPGGRDTQYF.

This rearrangement joins TRBV28 to TRBJ1-1; D remains unclear. Trimming pared 10 bases from V and 0 bases from J, leaving 12 bases between. This CDR3 has 13 residues. The germline gives CDR1 MDHEN, CDR2 SYDVKM. CDR3 in DNA: TGTGCCACCCAAGGAGTCATGAACACTGAAGCTTTCTTT. Its protein product is CATQGVMNTEAFF.

The genes are TRBV5-1 and TRBJ1-2; 9 bases agree with TRBD1. J was trimmed by 8 bases and V by 3 bases; bases with no gene match: 5. The CDR3 runs to 13 residues. Per germline, CDR1 SGHRS and CDR2 YFSETQ. DNA of the CDR3: TGCGCCAGCAGCTGGGACAGGGTTAACGGCTACACCTTC. Its protein is CASSWDRVNGYTF.

The chain employs TRBV6-5 and TRBJ2-7, with TRBD1 identical over 7 bases. CDR3 size: 15 residues. The V segment lost 5 bases and the J segment 5 bases; nucleotides outside the gene matches: 12. Germline-derived CDR1 and CDR2 are MNHEY and SVGAGI. CDR3 DNA sequence: TGTGCCAGCAGTCCTCGACAGGGTGGAACGGACGAGCAGTACTTC. Amino acid sequence: CASSPRQGGTDEQYF.

This clone was detected once. The rearrangement joins TRBV29-1 to TRBJ1-1, with TRBD1 identical over 7 bases. The junction had 7 bases not matched to a gene; V was cut back by 4 bases and J by 2 bases. The CDR3 consists of 14 residues. CDR1 is SQVTM, CDR2 ANQGSEA, per germline. In nucleotides, the CDR3 is TGCAGCGTTGGGCCGGACAGGCGAAACACTGAAGCTTTCTTT. It translates to CSVGPDRRNTEAFF.

The chain joins TRBV28 to TRBJ1-1; TRBD1 aligns across 7 bases. Germline lookup yields CDR1 MDHEN and CDR2 SYDVKM. Trimming took 6 bases from V and 4 from J; bases not matched to a gene: 11. This CDR3 spans 15 amino acids. The CDR3 DNA is TGTGCCAGCAGCGTCCCCGAGACAGGGACCACTGAAGCTTTCTTT. As protein: CASSVPETGTTEAFF.

For the CDR3, the DNA is TGCGCCAGCAGCCGAACTAGCGGGGGTGGAAACAATGAGCAGTTCTTC. Translation gives CASSRTSGGGNNEQFF. J is TRBJ2-1 and V is TRBV5-1; 11 bases agree with TRBD2. Unmatched junction bases numbered 8, after V lost 4 bases and J lost 5 bases. The CDR3 runs 16 residues. CDR1 is SGHRS, CDR2 YFSETQ, per germline.

This chain joins TRBV19 and TRBJ1-4; D might be TRBD1 (6 bases). The CDR3 is 14 residues long. The germline V gene encodes CDR1 LNHDA and CDR2 SQIVND (reference sequence). V was clipped by 3 bases and J by 6 bases, with 11 bases between them. The CDR3 sequence: CASSIAGAHEKLFF. CDR3 DNA: TGTGCCAGTAGTATCGCGGGGGCCCATGAAAAACTGTTTTTT.

The V and J genes are TRBV2 and TRBJ2-1, with D possibly being TRBD2 (7 bases). The CDR3 has 17 residues. Germline loops: CDR1 SNHLY, CDR2 FYNNEI. The V end lost 4 bases, the J end lost 4 bases, and 20 bases lay between the germline ends. The CDR3 nucleotides are TGTGCCAGCAGTGGGAAGACGGGGGGCCCGCGGTACAATGAGCAGTTCTTC. It yields the protein CASSGKTGGPRYNEQFF.

This chain links TRBV11-3 with TRBJ2-3; 9 bases are a match to TRBD1. The CDR3 has 14 amino acids. Germline V gene data show CDR1 as SGHNT and CDR2 as YENEEA. V lost 5 bases to trimming and J lost 6 bases; unmatched junction nucleotides: 6. In DNA form, the CDR3 reads TGTGCCAGCAGCCCGGGACAGGGTTCGGATACGCAGTATTTT. Translation: CASSPGQGSDTQYF.

This chain connects TRBV18 to TRBJ1-5; 7 bases line up with TRBD1. Germline lookup yields CDR1 KGHSH and CDR2 LQKENI. The length of the CDR3 is 15 residues. Losses at the gene ends were 5 bases for V and 1 base for J; bases not matched to a gene: 5. The CDR3, as DNA: TGTGCCAGCTCAACAGGGGAATCGAGCAATCAGCCCCAGCATTTT. Residues: CASSTGESSNQPQHF.

V usage is TRBV11-3 and J usage is TRBJ1-2; a possible D gene is TRBD1 (6 bases). V dropped 4 bases and J dropped 5 bases, with 11 bases sitting between them. Per the germline V gene, CDR1 is SGHNT and CDR2 is YENEEA. This CDR3 is built from 13 residues. The CDR3 DNA is TGTGCCAGCAGCTCATGGACAGCGTATGGCTACACCTTC. Translation gives CASSSWTAYGYTF.

This chain connects TRBV9 to TRBJ1-4; unclear D gene. The CDR3 loop spans 14 amino acids. Germline V gene lookup returns CDR1 SGDLS and CDR2 YYNGEE. V lost 0 bases and J lost 6, with 9 bases in between. Here the CDR3 reads CASSVGGLDEKLFF. The CDR3 DNA is TGTGCCAGCAGCGTAGGAGGGCTCGATGAAAAACTGTTTTTT.